The text below deals with one T cell receptor (beta chain). This sample is part of a study of shared clonotypes between healthy human individuals. The repertoire was sequenced with immunoSEQ multiplex PCR; TCRdb's copy has only in-frame clones and lacks some. This table has roughly 530,000 clones, 90% to 96% appearing once. Source material: naive CD4+ T cells sorted from blood. The sample's subset: CD45RA+ positively selected. The source is a woman between 25 and 40 years old in good health.

This CDR3 is CATSRVGRHTEAFF. The CDR3, as DNA: TGTGCCACCAGCAGAGTTGGCAGGCACACTGAAGCTTTCTTT. The rearrangement links TRBV15 to TRBJ1-1; D gene uncertain. Trimming left V 1 base short and J 3 bases short, with 9 bases between. Germline CDR1 and CDR2: LNHNV and YYDKDF (reference sequence). This CDR3 region has 14 residues.